The 21 T cell receptor beta chains given below trace back to one sample, sequenced in a study of PD-L1 blockade in urothelial cancer. The sample's time point: pretreatment peripheral blood. Only in-frame clones appear in the TCRdb table, and some are missing; sequencing was by immunoSEQ multiplex PCR. The sample shows 60,000 or so clones, around 81% of them seen only once. This specimen consisted of PBMCs, obtained around atezolizumab (anti-PD-L1) treatment. These receptors were collected from a man in his 70s with urothelial cancer.

CDR3 sequence (DNA): TGTGCCAGTAGTGACCGGGACAGGCTTTACAATGAGCAGTTCTTC. It yields the protein CASSDRDRLYNEQFF. The chain links TRBV19 to TRBJ2-1, with TRBD1 matching over 8 bases. Germline loops: CDR1 LNHDA, CDR2 SQIVND (reference sequence). This CDR3 is 15 amino acids long. V trimming: 5 bases; J trimming: 4 bases; junction bases outside the gene matches: 7.

This chain uses TRBV29-1 with TRBJ2-3, with 7 positions matching TRBD1. From germline, CDR1 is SQVTM and CDR2 ANQGSEA. V shed 8 bases, J shed 2 bases, and the junction held 10 bases outside the gene matches. This CDR3 has 14 residues. The chain's CDR3 is CSLCRQGNTDTQYF. The CDR3 DNA reads TGCAGCCTATGCCGACAGGGTAACACAGATACGCAGTATTTT.

J is TRBJ1-2 and V is TRBV18, with 7 bases aligning to TRBD1. CDR3 size: 13 residues. Germline V gives CDR1 KGHSH, CDR2 LQKENI. The V segment lost 4 bases and the J segment 8 bases; nucleotides outside the gene matches: 7. CDR3 protein: CASSLRDREGYTF. The CDR3 DNA follows: TGTGCCAGCTCACTCCGGGACAGAGAAGGCTACACCTTC.

J is TRBJ2-7 and V is TRBV10-3, with 8 bases identical to TRBD1. The CDR3 contains 14 residues. CDR1 is ENHRY and CDR2 is SYGVKD in the germline V gene. V dropped 4 bases and J dropped 6; count of bases not matched to a gene: 8. CDR3 region: CAISGQGPLGEQYF. The CDR3 DNA sequence: TGTGCCATCAGTGGACAGGGGCCTTTGGGCGAGCAGTACTTC.

The rearrangement links TRBV5-4 to TRBJ2-2, with D perhaps matching TRBD1 (5 bases). Germline-derived CDR1 and CDR2 are SGHNT and YYREEE (reference sequence). Trimming removed 4 bases at V and 4 bases at J, with 14 bases between. CDR3 length equals 15 residues. DNA for the CDR3: TGTGCCAGCAGCCTACGACAGACGGCCACCGGGGAGCTGTTTTTT. As protein: CASSLRQTATGELFF.

This clone was seen a few times. This rearrangement joins TRBV15 to TRBJ2-1; 8 nucleotides align to TRBD2. This CDR3 is built from 17 residues. With V trimmed by 1 base and J by 3 bases, 8 bases remained unmatched. Germline V gene lookup returns CDR1 LNHNV and CDR2 YYDKDF (reference sequence). CDR3 nucleotides: TGTGCCACCAGCAGAGCCTCAGCGGGAGTGATCTACAATGAGCAGTTCTTC. It translates to CATSRASAGVIYNEQFF.

The J gene is TRBJ2-7, the V gene TRBV5-1; no reliable D call. CDR3 length: 14 amino acids. V dropped 0 bases and J dropped 2 bases, with 9 bases sitting between them. Germline lookup yields CDR1 SGHRS and CDR2 YFSETQ. The CDR3 protein is CASSLDPVPYEQYF. The CDR3 nucleotides read TGCGCCAGCAGCTTGGATCCGGTCCCCTACGAGCAGTACTTC.

The rearrangement joins TRBV19 to TRBJ2-3, with 9 bases lining up with TRBD1. Trimming removed 5 bases from V and 1 base from J; junction bases left unmatched: 13. Germline assignment: CDR1 LNHDA and CDR2 SQIVND (reference sequence). CDR3 length: 18 amino acids. The CDR3 nucleotides are TGTGCCAGTAGTCCCCGGATGGGACAGGGACTGGGCACAGATACGCAGTATTTT. Its protein product is CASSPRMGQGLGTDTQYF.

With regard to this clone: The sample carries other DNA sequences with the same CDR3. This chain joins TRBV19 and TRBJ1-1; D remains ambiguous. The germline V and J ends were trimmed by 4 bases and 0 bases, with 6 bases remaining between them. This CDR3 is 13 amino acids long. The germline V gene has CDR1 LNHDA and CDR2 SQIVND (reference sequence). The CDR3 DNA is TGTGCCAGTAGTACTCAGATGAACACTGAAGCTTTCTTT. Protein: CASSTQMNTEAFF.

This chain links TRBV7-2 with TRBJ2-5, with a weak D call TRBD2 (6 bases). Trimming stripped 5 bases from V and 6 bases from J, with 19 bases between. The length of the CDR3 is 15 residues. Germline lookup yields CDR1 SGHTA and CDR2 FQGNSA. The CDR3 sequence is CASSQHTSPVKTQYF. As DNA, the CDR3 is TGTGCCAGCAGCCAACATACTAGCCCCGTAAAGACCCAGTACTTC.

V gene TRBV28 combines with J gene TRBJ1-3; TRBD1 might be the D (5 bases). The CDR3 spans 17 residues. V was clipped by 1 base and J by 4 bases, with 17 bases between them. CDR1 MDHEN and CDR2 SYDVKM come from the germline V gene. CDR3 loop: CASSLYSGRGRGNTIYF. For the CDR3, the DNA is TGTGCCAGCAGTTTATATTCAGGGCGTGGGCGCGGAAACACCATATATTTT.

The rearrangement uses TRBV2 and TRBJ1-4; D is undetermined. This CDR3 has 12 amino acids. Trimming took off 6 bases at V and 6 bases at J, with 8 bases between the two ends. The germline gives CDR1 SNHLY, CDR2 FYNNEI. The chain's CDR3 is CASSPQDEKLFF. The CDR3 nucleotides read TGTGCCAGCAGCCCTCAGGATGAAAAACTGTTTTTT.

The chain links TRBV11-2 to TRBJ2-1; the D gene is possibly TRBD2 (6 bases). Germline CDR1 SGHAT, CDR2 FQNNGV. This CDR3 spans 14 amino acids. Trimming took 4 bases from V and 4 from J, leaving 11 bases between them. The DNA for the CDR3 is TGTGCCAGCAGCTCTCTAGCGAGTTACAATGAGCAGTTCTTC. Its protein is CASSSLASYNEQFF.

The rearrangement uses TRBV5-4 and TRBJ2-1; 9 bases line up with TRBD1. The V segment lost 2 bases and the J segment 9 bases; nucleotides outside the gene matches: 9. CDR3 length: 15 amino acids. Per the germline V gene, CDR1 is SGHNT and CDR2 is YYREEE (reference sequence). CDR3 sequence reads: CASSFQTGGSREQFF. The CDR3 bases are TGTGCCAGCAGCTTCCAGACAGGGGGTAGTCGTGAGCAGTTCTTC.

The CDR3 DNA reads as TGTGCCAGCAGCCCCCGAACAGCGGGTGACATTCAGTACTTC. It encodes CASSPRTAGDIQYF. The V gene is TRBV5-4, the J gene TRBJ2-4, with D perhaps matching TRBD2 (6 bases). This CDR3 is built from 14 residues. The germline V gene has CDR1 SGHNT and CDR2 YYREEE (reference sequence). Trimming left V 4 bases short and J 8 bases short, with 16 bases between.

The chain has TRBV6-5 and TRBJ2-7; D is unresolved. The CDR3 is made up of 13 amino acids. The germline V and J ends were trimmed by 6 bases and 1 base, with 10 bases remaining between them. Looked up from germline, CDR1 is MNHEY and CDR2 is SVGAGI. The CDR3 protein is CASSRPESYEQYF. The CDR3 DNA reads as TGTGCCAGCAGCCGCCCCGAGTCCTACGAGCAGTACTTC.

This clone was counted between two and nine times. The V gene is TRBV10-3, the J gene TRBJ2-7, with no clear D. This CDR3 is built from 15 residues. Trimming took 0 bases from V and 2 from J, leaving 11 bases between them. CDR1 is ENHRY, CDR2 SYGVKD, per germline. The CDR3, as DNA: TGTGCCATCAGTGAGTCAGGCAACAGACCCTACGAGCAGTACTTC. Its protein is CAISESGNRPYEQYF.

V usage is TRBV5-5 and J usage is TRBJ2-2, with D unclear. The CDR3 is 14 amino acids. Trimming cost V 10 bases and J 1 base, with 14 bases left between them. Germline assignment: CDR1 SGHKS and CDR2 YYEKEE (reference sequence). CDR3 sequence: CASTRAGNTGELFF. DNA of the CDR3: TGTGCCTCCACTCGAGCAGGGAACACCGGGGAGCTGTTTTTT.

The chain combines TRBV15 with TRBJ2-1; 8 bases are shared with TRBD2. The V gene's germline CDR1 is LNHNV and CDR2 YYDKDF (reference sequence). This CDR3 is 15 amino acids long. V gave up 5 bases and J gave up 3 bases; unmatched junction bases: 6. The CDR3 loop is CATSASGTSYNEQFF. For the CDR3, the DNA is TGTGCCACCAGCGCCTCCGGGACTAGCTACAATGAGCAGTTCTTC.

CDR3 DNA: TGTGCCAGCAGTACCCCCGACAGCTCTGGGGCCAACGTCCTGACTTTC. It is translated as CASSTPDSSGANVLTF. The V and J genes are TRBV28 and TRBJ2-6; D possibly corresponds to TRBD1 (5 bases). CDR1 is MDHEN and CDR2 is SYDVKM in the germline V gene. V dropped 5 bases and J dropped 0 bases, with 11 bases sitting between them. There are 16 residues in the CDR3.

This clone was found a few times. This rearrangement joins TRBV19 to TRBJ1-2; D unclear. The CDR3 has 12 amino acids. Trimming took 4 bases from V and 4 from J, leaving 7 bases between them. In germline, CDR1 is LNHDA, CDR2 SQIVND (reference sequence). The CDR3 nucleotides are TGTGCCAGTAGTAGGCCGGGCTATGGCTACACCTTC. Protein sequence: CASSRPGYGYTF.